The 5 T cell receptor beta chains given below trace back to one sample, sequenced in a study of regulatory T cells in long-lasting Graves disease. Arm-PCR of CDR3 regions with iRepertoire HTBI primers generated TCR beta libraries. A single record per CDR3 protein comes from TCRdb applying MiXCR to the multiplex PCR reads. The table records under 800,000 distinct CDR3 sequences, roughly 15% of them present only once. The time point is: newly diagnosed GD, antithyroid drugs for less than 3 months. The authors made the TCR library using RNA they extracted from PBMCs. This sample was also put to use in a study of T cells in Graves' hyperthyroidism and ophthalmopathy.

This specimen consisted of peripheral blood mononuclear cells (PBMCs), obtained at new diagnosis, from a patient treated with antithyroid drugs. These receptors all come from a woman aged 30 to 39 with Graves disease.

This clonotype was recorded many times. The chain is built from TRBV20-1 and TRBJ2-1, with D perhaps TRBD2 (7 bases). Germline V gives CDR1 DFQATT, CDR2 SNEGSKA (reference sequence). This CDR3 contains 14 residues. Deletions cut 3 bases from V and 5 bases from J, with 14 bases between. The CDR3 DNA reads TGCAGTGCTAGGAGGGGAGGGGGAAACAATGAGCAGTTCTTC. Translated, it gives CSARRGGGNNEQFF.

In this sample, this clonotype turned up many times. This chain uses TRBV28 with TRBJ1-5; D is perhaps TRBD1 (5 bases). CDR1 is MDHEN, CDR2 SYDVKM, per germline. Between the trimmed V and J ends, which lost 5 bases and 4 bases, there was a span of 15 bases. The CDR3 is made up of 15 amino acids. The DNA for the CDR3 is TGTGCCAGCAGTCATAACGGGGCAGCAAATCAGCCCCAGCATTTT. Protein product: CASSHNGAANQPQHF.

The sample holds a few counts of this clonotype. The chain carries TRBV7-9 and TRBJ2-7, with a weak D call TRBD1 (6 bases). Germline V gene sequence: CDR1 SEHNR, CDR2 FQNEAQ (reference sequence). The length of the CDR3 is 14 residues. Trimming removed 8 bases at V and 2 bases at J, with 16 bases between. The CDR3 DNA reads as TGTGCCAGCGCCTTAGGGGGTGGCCCCTACGAGCAGTACTTC. Amino acids: CASALGGGPYEQYF.

This clonotype was picked up a small number of times. The chain employs TRBV7-9 and TRBJ2-3; TRBD2 agrees at 14 bases. Trimming cost V 3 bases and J 4 bases; bases outside gene matches: 3. CDR1 is SEHNR and CDR2 is FQNEAQ in the germline V gene (reference sequence). The CDR3 has 16 residues. The CDR3 nucleotides read TGTGCCAGCAGCTTGGGACTAGCGGGAGTCCCAGATACGCAGTATTTT. Protein product: CASSLGLAGVPDTQYF. Supplemented by reference TRBV7-9 and TRBJ2-3, the full variable domain reads DTGVSQNPRHKITKRGQNVTFRCDPISEHNRLYWYRQTLGQGPEFLTYFQNEAQLEKSRLLSDRFSAERPKGSFSTLEIQRTEQGDSAMYLCASSLGLAGVPDTQYFGPGTRLTVL.

This clonotype came up a few times. DNA of the CDR3: TGTGCCAGCAGTGATAACCCAGGGGCCCTTTCTGGAAACACCATATATTTT. Protein: CASSDNPGALSGNTIYF. V usage is TRBV6-1 and J usage is TRBJ1-3, with D possibly TRBD1 on 6 matching bases. V lost 3 bases, J lost 1 base, and 16 bases lay in between. The V gene's germline CDR1 is MNHNS and CDR2 SASEGT. CDR3 length: 17 amino acids.